Shown below are 22 T cell receptor beta chains from a single sample sequenced in a study of T cell responses to AZD1222 COVID-19 vaccine (dated by TCRdb to 2020 to 2023). Library preparation used the immunoSEQ multiplex PCR assay. This is the immuneACCESS table as TCRdb keeps it, with only in-frame sequences that have V and J called. A part of the clones is gone; compared with another copy, unresolved V genes explain less than half, and the rest is unexplained. Across this sample there are about 180,000 clones, with 85% to 95% seen only once. The ten biggest clones cover around 0.97% of the sample. What the time point label conveys for this sample: about 28 days (+/-7) after the second vaccine dose. In light of the paper, this sample's treatment or condition label describes: meningococcal conjugate vaccine given as trial control. The sample consisted of peripheral blood, taken 28 days after the second dose of the MenACWY control vaccine. These receptors were taken from an adult who received the MenACWY meningococcal vaccine as a control.

The chain combines TRBV12-3 or TRBV12-4 with TRBJ1-2, with D unresolved. V dropped 3 bases and J dropped 0 bases, with 5 bases sitting between them. The CDR3 totals 13 residues. Here the CDR3 DNA reads TGTGCCAGCAGTTTTAACCCTAACTATGGCTACACCTTC. This encodes CASSFNPNYGYTF.

This clone was found many times. The V gene is TRBV6-5, the J gene TRBJ1-5; the match to TRBD1 covers 10 bases. There are 15 residues in the CDR3. With V trimmed by 2 bases and J by 3 bases, 1 base remained unmatched. Germline values: CDR1 MNHEY, CDR2 SVGAGI. The DNA for the CDR3 is TGTGCCAGCAGTTACGGGACAGGGGTCAATCAGCCCCAGCATTTT. Protein product: CASSYGTGVNQPQHF.

The genes are TRBV29-1 and TRBJ1-4; TRBD1 aligns across 7 bases. V gave up 4 bases and J gave up 5 bases; unmatched junction bases: 7. The CDR3 length is 14 residues. Per germline, CDR1 SQVTM and CDR2 ANQGSEA. The CDR3 spells CSVAIQGINEKLFF. CDR3 DNA: TGCAGCGTTGCGATACAGGGGATAAATGAAAAACTGTTTTTT.

This clone has just one count. This chain joins TRBV7-6 and TRBJ2-1; the match to TRBD2 covers 10 bases. The CDR3 is 18 residues long. CDR1 and CDR2 from the germline V gene are SGHVS and FNYEAQ. V was clipped by 1 base and J by 1 base; unmatched bases: 7. This chain's CDR3 is CASSLDAATSGSYNEQFF. The CDR3 nucleotides read TGTGCCAGCAGCTTAGATGCTGCGACTAGCGGGTCCTACAATGAGCAGTTCTTC. The full variable domain, its missing parts supplied by reference TRBV7-6 and TRBJ2-1, is GAGVSQSPRYKVTKRGQDVALRCDPISGHVSLYWYRQALGQGPEFLTYFNYEAQQDKSGLPNDRFSAERPEGSISTLTIQRTEQRDSAMYRCASSLDAATSGSYNEQFFGPGTRLTVL.

A single count supports this clone. The chain couples TRBV2 to TRBJ1-4; a weak D match, TRBD1 (5 bases). Germline V gene lookup returns CDR1 SNHLY and CDR2 FYNNEI. Trimming pared 4 bases from V and 0 bases from J, leaving 12 bases between. CDR3 length: 16 amino acids. This CDR3 reads CASSARQPATNEKLFF. CDR3 DNA: TGTGCCAGCAGTGCCCGACAGCCAGCAACTAATGAAAAACTGTTTTTT.

J is TRBJ1-1 and V is TRBV10-2, with D maybe TRBD1 (6 bases). Trimming shortened V by 4 bases and J by 5 bases, and 14 bases separated the two germline ends. Germline V lookup: CDR1 WSHSY, CDR2 SAAADI. The CDR3 is made up of 14 amino acids. The CDR3 nucleotides read TGCGCCAGCAGTGGTAACAGGGCGAAAACTGAAGCTTTCTTT. It yields the protein CASSGNRAKTEAFF.

The chain couples TRBV18 to TRBJ1-2; TRBD1 aligns across 7 bases. The ends lost 3 bases at V and 4 bases at J; junction bases unmatched: 2. The CDR3 has 13 residues. CDR1 is KGHSH and CDR2 is LQKENI in the germline V gene. The CDR3 protein is CASSPAGGYGYTF. The CDR3 DNA follows: TGTGCCAGCTCACCCGCAGGGGGCTATGGCTACACCTTC.

The chain couples TRBV6-1 to TRBJ1-2, with 10 bases matching TRBD1. This CDR3 is 18 amino acids long. The junction had 11 bases not matched to a gene; V was cut back by 4 bases and J by 0 bases. The germline V gene encodes CDR1 MNHNS and CDR2 SASEGT. CDR3 coding DNA: TGTGCCAGCAGTGGTCTCGACAGGGGGCCGGCAGCTAACTATGGCTACACCTTC. Translation gives CASSGLDRGPAANYGYTF.

The rearrangement uses TRBV30 and TRBJ1-1, with 9 bases matching TRBD1. This CDR3 has 13 residues. Per germline, CDR1 GTSNPN and CDR2 SVGIG (reference sequence). V gave up 3 bases and J gave up 5 bases; unmatched junction bases: 4. The CDR3 sequence is CAWRDRGKTEAFF. The CDR3 DNA reads as TGTGCCTGGAGGGACAGGGGAAAGACTGAAGCTTTCTTT.

The rearrangement links TRBV5-1 to TRBJ1-5, with TRBD1 identical over 9 bases. The CDR3 is 15 residues long. The V gene end was trimmed by 2 bases and the J gene end by 2 bases; junction bases not matched to a gene: 2. Germline CDR1 SGHRS, CDR2 YFSETQ. The CDR3 region is CASSLQGAGNQPQHF. In nucleotides, the CDR3 is TGCGCCAGCAGCTTACAGGGGGCGGGCAATCAGCCCCAGCATTTT.

This clone showed up just once. The chain employs TRBV30 and TRBJ1-6, with TRBD1 as a possible D gene (5 bases). CDR3 length equals 12 residues. V dropped 3 bases and J dropped 5 bases, with 5 bases sitting between them. CDR1 GTSNPN and CDR2 SVGIG come from the germline V gene (reference sequence). For the CDR3, the DNA is TGTGCCTGGAGGGGGCATAATTCACCCCTCCACTTT. It specifies CAWRGHNSPLHF.

The genes are TRBV19 and TRBJ2-7; D is undetermined. CDR3 length: 14 amino acids. Germline V gene sequence: CDR1 LNHDA, CDR2 SQIVND (reference sequence). V was trimmed by 3 bases and J by 0 bases, leaving 9 bases between them. The CDR3 here is CASSIFVTSYEQYF. As DNA, the CDR3 is TGTGCCAGTAGTATTTTTGTCACCTCCTACGAGCAGTACTTC.

The CDR3 DNA sequence: TGTGCCAGCAGTGAAGATGAAAGAGCTCAGGTCACCCAAGCCCAGCATTTT. Residues: CASSEDERAQVTQAQHF. The chain links TRBV6-1 to TRBJ1-5; D uncertain. This CDR3 spans 17 amino acids. In germline, CDR1 is MNHNS, CDR2 SASEGT. V shed 1 base and J shed 11 bases, with 24 bases lying between them.

This clone has a single count. The chain has TRBV3-1 (or the pseudogene TRBV3-2) and TRBJ1-6, with D possibly being TRBD1 (5 bases). Trimming removed 1 base at V and 6 bases at J, with 16 bases between. CDR3 size: 17 residues. In germline, CDR1 is LGHDT, CDR2 YNNKEL (reference sequence). CDR3 sequence: CASSQGATGLSNSPLHF. CDR3 DNA: TGTGCCAGCAGCCAAGGAGCTACGGGACTGAGTAATTCACCCCTCCACTTT.

J is TRBJ1-4 and V is TRBV4-2; possibly TRBD1 for D (6 bases). Trimming shortened V by 1 base and J by 7 bases, and 13 bases separated the two germline ends. CDR1 and CDR2 (germline): LGHNA, YNFKEQ. There are 15 residues in the CDR3. The CDR3 spells CASSQVQGRREKLFF. DNA for the CDR3: TGTGCCAGCAGCCAAGTGCAGGGGAGGCGTGAAAAACTGTTTTTT.

V and J are TRBV7-3 and TRBJ2-1; D is possibly TRBD2 (6 bases). The V end lost 5 bases, the J end lost 7 bases, and 18 bases lay between the germline ends. The CDR3 covers 15 residues. Germline CDR1 reads SGHTA; CDR2 reads FQGTGA. The CDR3 reads CASSGKGGSGNEQFF. The CDR3 DNA follows: TGTGCCAGCAGCGGTAAAGGAGGGTCCGGAAATGAGCAGTTCTTC.

The chain employs TRBV3-1 (or the pseudogene TRBV3-2) and TRBJ1-2; D unclear. V was shortened by 5 bases and J by 1 base, with 2 bases between the two germline ends. This CDR3 spans 11 amino acids. Germline CDR1 is LGHDT and CDR2 is YNNKEL (reference sequence). CDR3 nucleotide sequence: TGTGCCAGCAGCTTTAACTATGGCTACACCTTC. Its translation is CASSFNYGYTF.

The rearrangement links TRBV15 to TRBJ1-1, with 9 bases identical to TRBD1. CDR1 LNHNV and CDR2 YYDKDF come from the germline V gene (reference sequence). There are 16 residues in the CDR3. The V and J ends lost 1 base and 4 bases, in that order; junction bases with no gene match: 7. The CDR3 nucleotides are TGTGCCACCAGCAGAGGACAGGGGGTTTCAACCACTGAAGCTTTCTTT. Residues: CATSRGQGVSTTEAFF.

The chain employs TRBV7-8 and TRBJ2-1; tentative D call: TRBD2 (6 bases). CDR1 and CDR2 from the germline V gene are SGHVS and FQNEAQ. V lost 3 bases and J lost 0, with 9 bases in between. The CDR3 runs 15 residues. The CDR3 DNA reads TGTGCCAGCAGCTTGAGCGGGTTCTCCTACAATGAGCAGTTCTTC. This encodes CASSLSGFSYNEQFF.

This clone occurred once. The chain links TRBV19 to TRBJ2-2, with D uncertain. This CDR3 is 16 amino acids long. Trimming took 5 bases from V and 1 from J, leaving 14 bases between them. Per the germline V gene, CDR1 is LNHDA and CDR2 is SQIVND (reference sequence). For the CDR3, the DNA is TGTGCCAGTAGTCGCCCACCTCGCGGGAACACCGGGGAGCTGTTTTTT. Amino acid sequence: CASSRPPRGNTGELFF.

The chain couples TRBV7-2 to TRBJ1-1; weak D call: TRBD1 (6 bases). The germline V and J ends were trimmed by 1 base and 0 bases, with 9 bases remaining between them. The CDR3 loop spans 15 amino acids. CDR1 SGHTA and CDR2 FQGNSA come from the germline V gene. The CDR3, as DNA: TGTGCCAGCAGCTTAGTCAGGGGCCTGAACACTGAAGCTTTCTTT. Translation: CASSLVRGLNTEAFF.

This clone was seen once. The rearrangement joins TRBV7-2 to TRBJ2-1; 8 nucleotides align to TRBD2. The J segment lost 5 bases and the V segment lost 5 bases, leaving 8 bases of the junction unmatched. Germline CDR1 is SGHTA and CDR2 is FQGNSA. The CDR3 extends over 15 amino acids. CDR3 sequence reads: CASSVRTSRNNEQFF. The CDR3 DNA follows: TGTGCCAGCAGCGTCAGGACTAGCAGAAACAATGAGCAGTTCTTC.